The clone carrying this T cell receptor (beta chain) was detected ten times or more. Template material for amplifying TCR beta CDR3 regions consisted of RNA transcripts. Initially, a first-round RT-PCR of the TCR CDR3 employed the HTBI primer set. TCRdb itself ran the multiplex PCR reads through MiXCR, one entry per CDR3 protein. The sample shows 300,000 to 400,000 distinct CDR3 sequences, approximately 13% of them seen only once. Losses at the gene ends were 7 bases for V and 7 bases for J; bases not matched to a gene: 8. This CDR3 region has 13 residues. The germline gives CDR1 SNHLY, CDR2 FYNNEI. The record originates from a study of T cells in Graves' hyperthyroidism and ophthalmopathy. This sample holds PBMCs from around 9.9 ml fresh peripheral blood.

The sample taken for sequencing was blood. This TCR was sampled from a woman aged 18-29 years with Graves' hyperthyroidism. The chain recombines TRBV2 with TRBJ2-7; 9 nucleotides agree with TRBD2. The CDR3 nucleotides read TGTGCCAGCATTAGCGGGGGACGTAGTGAGCAGTACTTC. Protein: CASISGGRSEQYF.